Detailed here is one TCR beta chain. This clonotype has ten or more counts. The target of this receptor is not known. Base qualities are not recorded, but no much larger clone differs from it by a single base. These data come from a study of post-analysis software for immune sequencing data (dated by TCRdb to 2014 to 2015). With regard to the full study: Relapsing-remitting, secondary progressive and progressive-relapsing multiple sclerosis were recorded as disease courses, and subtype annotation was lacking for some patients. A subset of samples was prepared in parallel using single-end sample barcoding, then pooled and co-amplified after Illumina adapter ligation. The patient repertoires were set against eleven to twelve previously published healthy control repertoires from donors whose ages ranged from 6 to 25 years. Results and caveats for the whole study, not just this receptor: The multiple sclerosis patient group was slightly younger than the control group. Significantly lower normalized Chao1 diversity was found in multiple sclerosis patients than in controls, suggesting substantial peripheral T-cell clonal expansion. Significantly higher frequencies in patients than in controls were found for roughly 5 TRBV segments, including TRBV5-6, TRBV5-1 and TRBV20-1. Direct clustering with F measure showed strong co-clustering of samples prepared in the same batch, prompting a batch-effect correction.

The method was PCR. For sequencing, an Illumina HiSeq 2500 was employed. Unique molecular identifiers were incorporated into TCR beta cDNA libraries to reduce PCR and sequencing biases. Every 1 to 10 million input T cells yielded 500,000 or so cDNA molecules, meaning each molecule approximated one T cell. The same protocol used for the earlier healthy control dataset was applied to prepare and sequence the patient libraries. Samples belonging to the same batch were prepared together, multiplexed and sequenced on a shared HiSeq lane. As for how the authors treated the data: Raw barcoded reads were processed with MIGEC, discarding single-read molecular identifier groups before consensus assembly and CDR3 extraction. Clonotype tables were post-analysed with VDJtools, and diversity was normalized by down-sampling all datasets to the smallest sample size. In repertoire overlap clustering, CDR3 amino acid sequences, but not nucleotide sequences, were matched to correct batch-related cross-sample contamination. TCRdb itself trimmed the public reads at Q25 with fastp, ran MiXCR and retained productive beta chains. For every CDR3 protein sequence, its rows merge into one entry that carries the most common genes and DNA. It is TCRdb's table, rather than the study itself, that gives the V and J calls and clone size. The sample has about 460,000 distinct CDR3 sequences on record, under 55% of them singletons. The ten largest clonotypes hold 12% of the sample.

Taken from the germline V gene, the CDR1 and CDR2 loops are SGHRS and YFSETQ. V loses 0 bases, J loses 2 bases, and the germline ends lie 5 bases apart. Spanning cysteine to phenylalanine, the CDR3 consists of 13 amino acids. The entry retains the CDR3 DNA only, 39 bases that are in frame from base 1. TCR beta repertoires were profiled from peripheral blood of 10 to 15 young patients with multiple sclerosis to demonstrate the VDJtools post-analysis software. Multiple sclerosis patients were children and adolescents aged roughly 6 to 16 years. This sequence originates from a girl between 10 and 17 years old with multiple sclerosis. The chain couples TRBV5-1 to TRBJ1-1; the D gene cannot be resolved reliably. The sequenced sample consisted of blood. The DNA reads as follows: TGCGCCAGCAGCTTGGACCAAAACACTGAAGCTTTCTTT. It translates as CASSLDQNTEAFF.